The 28 T cell receptor beta chains reported below all come from one sample, sequenced in a study of shared clonotypes between healthy human individuals. Sequencing was performed with immunoSEQ multiplex PCR; in TCRdb, only in-frame clones are kept and a portion is missing. The sample contains roughly 700,000 clones, approximately 79% of which appear only once. Sequencing input: memory CD4+ T cells sorted from blood. Subset indicated: CD45RA-negative fraction. The receptors were gathered from a young woman in good health.

The table lists this clone with a few counts. The rearrangement joins TRBV7-6 to TRBJ1-1; D gene ambiguous. Germline CDR1 and CDR2: SGHVS and FNYEAQ. V shed 1 base and J shed 4 bases, with 10 bases lying between them. The length of the CDR3 is 14 residues. Here the CDR3 DNA reads TGTGCCAGCAGCTTAGGTGCCGAACCCACTGAAGCTTTCTTT. Translating it yields CASSLGAEPTEAFF. The full variable domain, rest sourced from reference TRBV7-6 and TRBJ1-1, is GAGVSQSPRYKVTKRGQDVALRCDPISGHVSLYWYRQALGQGPEFLTYFNYEAQQDKSGLPNDRFSAERPEGSISTLTIQRTEQRDSAMYRCASSLGAEPTEAFFGQGTRLTVV.

The chain has TRBV2 and TRBJ2-5; 8 bases line up with TRBD1. The J call may not be correct, given that the DNA end is closer to TRBJ2-7. The CDR3 contains 15 residues. Germline V gene sequence: CDR1 SNHLY, CDR2 FYNNEI. The CDR3 nucleotides read TGTGCCAGCGAAAGAGGACAGGGAGGCTCCTACGAGCAGTACTTC. It yields the protein CASERGQGGSYEQYF.

The rearrangement links TRBV6-5 to TRBJ1-1; D might be TRBD1 (5 bases). CDR3 size: 14 residues. Germline assignment: CDR1 MNHEY and CDR2 SVGAGI. V shed 5 bases and J shed 1 base, with 11 bases lying between them. The CDR3 region is CASSRPGANTEAFF. CDR3 DNA sequence: TGTGCCAGCAGTCGTCCTGGGGCGAACACTGAAGCTTTCTTT.

The chain carries TRBV10-1 and TRBJ2-7; TRBD1 might be the D (6 bases). V was cut by 6 bases and J by 2 bases, with 17 bases left in between. This CDR3 contains 15 residues. Germline CDR1 is WNHNN and CDR2 is SYGVQD (reference sequence). This CDR3 reads CASSGDRSPTYEQYF. As DNA, the CDR3 is TGCGCCAGCAGCGGAGACAGGTCACCTACCTACGAGCAGTACTTC.

The chain uses TRBV18 and TRBJ2-7, with TRBD1 identical over 10 bases. The V gene's germline CDR1 is KGHSH and CDR2 LQKENI. The CDR3 contains 16 residues. Trimming cost V 4 bases and J 2 bases; bases outside gene matches: 8. The CDR3 nucleotides read TGTGCCAGCTCACGCGGACAGGGGGGCAAAACCTACGAGCAGTACTTC. As protein: CASSRGQGGKTYEQYF.

This clone was detected ten times or more. V is TRBV11-2 and J is TRBJ1-5, with 7 bases fitting TRBD1. The CDR3 extends over 16 amino acids. Unmatched junction bases numbered 5, after V lost 2 bases and J lost 1 base. The germline gives CDR1 SGHAT, CDR2 FQNNGV. The CDR3 here is CASSLYRGRSNQPQHF. CDR3 in DNA: TGTGCCAGCAGCTTATACAGGGGAAGGAGCAATCAGCCCCAGCATTTT.

The CDR3 nucleotides read TGTGCCAGCAGTTTAAGGACACCGGGCACTGAAGCTTTCTTT. It specifies CASSLRTPGTEAFF. The V and J genes are TRBV28 and TRBJ1-1; D possibly corresponds to TRBD1 (5 bases). This CDR3 has 14 amino acids. Per the germline V gene, CDR1 is MDHEN and CDR2 is SYDVKM. Trimming stripped 2 bases from V and 4 bases from J, with 11 bases between.

This chain links TRBV7-9 with TRBJ2-7, with unresolved D. Germline V lookup: CDR1 SEHNR, CDR2 FQNEAQ (reference sequence). V was cut by 1 base and J by 2 bases, with 9 bases left in between. The length of the CDR3 is 14 residues. CDR3 loop: CASSLGQLPYEQYF. CDR3 sequence (DNA): TGTGCCAGCAGCTTAGGGCAGCTACCCTACGAGCAGTACTTC.

CDR3 DNA sequence: TGTGCCAGCAGCTTGCTAGCGGGAGTTACCAAAAACATTCAGTACTTC. As protein: CASSLLAGVTKNIQYF. This chain connects TRBV7-8 to TRBJ2-4, with 10 nucleotides matching TRBD2. With 3 bases clipped from V and 2 bases from J, the junction kept 4 bases outside the gene matches. From germline, CDR1 is SGHVS and CDR2 FQNEAQ. The CDR3 loop spans 16 amino acids.

V gene TRBV2 combines with J gene TRBJ1-1; D may be TRBD1 (6 bases). The CDR3 spans 15 residues. The V gene's germline CDR1 is SNHLY and CDR2 FYNNEI. V was trimmed by 4 bases and J by 0 bases, leaving 12 bases between them. The CDR3 nucleotides read TGTGCCAGCAGTGCAGAGGACAGCATGAACACTGAAGCTTTCTTT. This sequence encodes CASSAEDSMNTEAFF.

The genes are TRBV10-3 and TRBJ1-5; D might be TRBD1 (6 bases). Germline CDR1 reads ENHRY; CDR2 reads SYGVKD. The CDR3 has 15 residues. The V gene lost 3 bases and the J gene lost 7 bases, with 16 bases spanning the gap. The CDR3 region is CAISDSPGQQQPQHF. For the CDR3, the DNA is TGTGCCATCAGTGATTCCCCGGGACAACAACAGCCCCAGCATTTT.

V gene TRBV7-2 combines with J gene TRBJ1-2; D may be TRBD1 (5 bases). The CDR3 has 14 amino acids. Trimming left V 1 base short and J 4 bases short, with 10 bases between. Germline lookup yields CDR1 SGHTA and CDR2 FQGNSA. CDR3 coding DNA: TGTGCCAGCAGCTTAGTGTCAGGGTCCTATGGCTACACCTTC. Encoded protein: CASSLVSGSYGYTF.

Here the CDR3 reads CSADRGSETQYF. CDR3 sequence (DNA): TGCAGCGCTGACCGGGGGAGTGAGACCCAGTACTTC. The chain employs TRBV29-1 and TRBJ2-5; D is possibly TRBD2 (6 bases). The germline V gene encodes CDR1 SQVTM and CDR2 ANQGSEA. This CDR3 has 12 residues. Trimming took 7 bases from V and 5 from J, leaving 14 bases between them.

Comments on this clone: This probably arose from a read error, given a far larger clone one base away. The V and J genes are TRBV6-5 and TRBJ2-2; D gene ambiguous. Germline CDR1 and CDR2: MNHEY and SVGAGI. This CDR3 has 13 amino acids. Trimming removed 4 bases from V and 9 bases from J, with 12 bases in between. CDR3 in amino acids: CASSLFGPRELFF. Here the CDR3 DNA reads TGTGCCAGCAGTTTATTCGGACCCAGGGAGCTGTTTTTT.

The chain has TRBV5-1 and TRBJ2-7; 8 positions match TRBD1. The CDR3 length is 16 residues. The trim removed 1 base at V and 6 bases at J, leaving 12 bases unmatched. The V gene's germline CDR1 is SGHRS and CDR2 YFSETQ. CDR3 residues: CASSLLGQGTVPEQYF. DNA for the CDR3: TGCGCCAGCAGCTTGCTTGGACAGGGCACGGTCCCCGAGCAGTACTTC.

This chain links TRBV4-2 with TRBJ2-3; the match to TRBD2 covers 9 bases. J was trimmed by 4 bases and V by 2 bases; bases with no gene match: 19. From germline, CDR1 is LGHNA and CDR2 YNFKEQ. This CDR3 has 20 amino acids. The CDR3 loop is CASSQPSRGGRAGSADTQYF. The DNA for the CDR3 is TGTGCCAGCAGCCAACCCTCACGGGGCGGGAGGGCAGGTTCCGCAGATACGCAGTATTTT.

This sequence joins TRBV6-5 and TRBJ1-3; unclear D gene. This CDR3 is 14 amino acids long. V gave up 5 bases and J gave up 2 bases, with 10 bases separating them. Germline CDR1 is MNHEY and CDR2 is SVGAGI. CDR3 in DNA: TGTGCCAGCAGTAAACGGGGTGCTGGAAACACCATATATTTT. Translating gives CASSKRGAGNTIYF.

The chain carries TRBV28 and TRBJ2-5; 8 nucleotides agree with TRBD2. The CDR3 extends over 13 amino acids. Germline V lookup: CDR1 MDHEN, CDR2 SYDVKM. Unmatched junction bases numbered 1, after V lost 2 bases and J lost 5 bases. CDR3 region: CASSLVAGETQYF. The CDR3 coding sequence is TGTGCCAGCAGTTTAGTAGCGGGGGAGACCCAGTACTTC. Complete variable domain (other parts from reference TRBV28 and TRBJ2-5): DVKVTQSSRYLVKRTGEKVFLECVQDMDHENMFWYRQDPGLGLRLIYFSYDVKMKEKGDIPEGYSVSREKKERFSLILESASTNQTSMYLCASSLVAGETQYFGPGTRLLVL.

The chain couples TRBV6-5 to TRBJ2-7; 9 bases align to TRBD2. Looked up from germline, CDR1 is MNHEY and CDR2 is SVGAGI. Trimming cost V 6 bases and J 6 bases; bases outside gene matches: 12. This CDR3 has 15 amino acids. CDR3 residues: CASRQLAGRPGEQYF. For the CDR3, the DNA is TGTGCCAGCAGGCAACTAGCGGGCCGGCCTGGCGAGCAGTACTTC.

This rearrangement joins TRBV2 to TRBJ2-2; a possible D gene is TRBD2 (5 bases). The CDR3 spans 16 residues. CDR1 is SNHLY, CDR2 FYNNEI, per germline. V lost 0 bases and J lost 6, with 14 bases in between. The CDR3, as DNA: TGTGCCAGCAGTGAAGCGGGATTGAGGGCGGCCGGGGAGCTGTTTTTT. Its protein product is CASSEAGLRAAGELFF.

This clone has a count of ten or more. The rearrangement links TRBV18 to TRBJ2-7; TRBD1 matches 8 bases. The CDR3 totals 18 residues. V shed 1 base and J 0 bases; nucleotides not matched to a gene: 11. CDR1 KGHSH and CDR2 LQKENI come from the germline V gene. This CDR3 reads CASSPLAGGSASSYEQYF. DNA for the CDR3: TGTGCCAGCTCACCACTCGCAGGGGGCAGCGCTAGCTCCTACGAGCAGTACTTC.

The J gene is TRBJ2-7, the V gene TRBV2; D gene unclear. This CDR3 comprises 11 residues. Trimming pared 6 bases from V and 6 bases from J, leaving 9 bases between. Germline CDR1 SNHLY, CDR2 FYNNEI. This chain's CDR3 is CASRSVSEQYF. CDR3 DNA: TGTGCCAGCAGATCGGTTAGCGAGCAGTACTTC.

The chain joins TRBV11-3 to TRBJ2-5; D perhaps matches TRBD2 (5 bases). Trimming pared 5 bases from V and 1 base from J, leaving 11 bases between. This CDR3 has 14 amino acids. Germline CDR1 reads SGHNT; CDR2 reads YENEEA. The CDR3 DNA is TGTGCCAGCAGCACCGACTACCTCCAAGAGACCCAGTACTTC. Translating gives CASSTDYLQETQYF.

This rearrangement joins TRBV4-1 to TRBJ1-4; D might be TRBD1 (5 bases). Per the germline V gene, CDR1 is MGHRA and CDR2 is YSYEKL. V lost 0 bases and J lost 8, with 16 bases in between. The CDR3 sequence is 16 residues long. This CDR3 is CASSQDSDSLREKLFF. As DNA, the CDR3 is TGCGCCAGCAGCCAAGATAGCGACAGCCTGCGGGAAAAACTGTTTTTT.

The chain couples TRBV7-9 to TRBJ2-5, with TRBD2 identical over 12 bases. Unmatched junction bases numbered 7, after V lost 3 bases and J lost 5 bases. Germline-derived CDR1 and CDR2 are SEHNR and FQNEAQ (reference sequence). This CDR3 region has 16 residues. CDR3: CASSFLLLAGGETQYF. The CDR3, as DNA: TGTGCCAGCAGCTTTCTACTCCTAGCGGGAGGGGAGACCCAGTACTTC.

The J gene is TRBJ2-1, the V gene TRBV4-1, with TRBD2 matching 7 bases. CDR1 is MGHRA and CDR2 is YSYEKL in the germline V gene. The CDR3 covers 16 residues. The J segment lost 4 bases and the V segment lost 1 base, leaving 7 bases of the junction unmatched. The CDR3: CASSQVGASGYNEQFF. CDR3 coding DNA: TGCGCCAGCAGCCAAGTTGGGGCTAGCGGATACAATGAGCAGTTCTTC.

The gene calls are TRBV5-1 and TRBJ2-3, with a tentative D call TRBD2 (6 bases). The V and J ends lost 1 base and 3 bases respectively, with 15 bases between them. This CDR3 is built from 16 residues. CDR1 is SGHRS, CDR2 YFSETQ, per germline. CDR3 sequence: CASSLYRGRGTDTQYF. The CDR3 DNA sequence: TGCGCCAGCAGCTTGTATCGGGGGAGAGGGACAGATACGCAGTATTTT.

V and J are TRBV4-1 and TRBJ1-5, with D uncertain. The V gene lost 4 bases and the J gene lost 11 bases, with 15 bases spanning the gap. This CDR3 region has 13 residues. From germline, CDR1 is MGHRA and CDR2 YSYEKL. The CDR3 coding sequence is TGCGCCAGCAGCCGGGAATGGGAGACGGCCCAGCATTTT. It encodes CASSREWETAQHF.